This T cell receptor beta chain was sequenced during a study of T cells in Graves' hyperthyroidism and ophthalmopathy. The source material, RNA transcripts, was used to amplify TCR beta CDR3 regions. First-round RT-PCR of the TCR CDR3 relied on the HTBI primer set. TCRdb independently ran MiXCR on the multiplex PCR reads; one entry per CDR3 protein. This sample has over 250,000 distinct CDR3 sequences, with approximately 13% found just once. Each diagnosis was grounded in clinical symptoms, serum thyroxine and TRAb, thyroid ultrasound, and orbital computed tomography. The sample holds many counts of this clonotype. As yet, its antigen is unknown. Between the trimmed V and J ends, which lost 7 bases and 1 base, there was a span of 20 bases. The CDR3 runs to 17 residues. Germline-derived CDR1 and CDR2 are LNHDA and SQIVND (reference sequence). The study, taken as a whole, reports: With a median lead of about six months before onset, the model predicted ophthalmopathy.

Sequenced: blood. The chain carries TRBV19 and TRBJ1-5, with D tentatively TRBD1 (5 bases). The clonotype originates from a woman aged 40 to 55 with Graves' ophthalmopathy. CDR3: CASTEGNWRRSNQPQHF. The CDR3 coding sequence is TGTGCCAGTACGGAGGGGAATTGGAGAAGGAGCAATCAGCCCCAGCATTTT.